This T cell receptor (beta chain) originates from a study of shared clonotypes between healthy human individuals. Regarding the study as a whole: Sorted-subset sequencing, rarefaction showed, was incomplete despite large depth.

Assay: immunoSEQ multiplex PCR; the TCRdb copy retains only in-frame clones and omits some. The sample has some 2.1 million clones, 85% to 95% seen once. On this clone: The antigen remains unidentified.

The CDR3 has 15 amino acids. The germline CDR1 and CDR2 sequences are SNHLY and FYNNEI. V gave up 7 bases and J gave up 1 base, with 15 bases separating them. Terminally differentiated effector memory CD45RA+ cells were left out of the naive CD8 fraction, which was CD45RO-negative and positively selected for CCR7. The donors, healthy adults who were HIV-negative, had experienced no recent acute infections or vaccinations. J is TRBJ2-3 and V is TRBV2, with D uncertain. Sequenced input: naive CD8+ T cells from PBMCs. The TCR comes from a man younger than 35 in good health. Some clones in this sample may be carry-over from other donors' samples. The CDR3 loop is CASTDATIRTDTQYF. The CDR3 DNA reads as TGTGCCAGCACCGACGCAACAATTCGCACAGATACGCAGTATTTT.